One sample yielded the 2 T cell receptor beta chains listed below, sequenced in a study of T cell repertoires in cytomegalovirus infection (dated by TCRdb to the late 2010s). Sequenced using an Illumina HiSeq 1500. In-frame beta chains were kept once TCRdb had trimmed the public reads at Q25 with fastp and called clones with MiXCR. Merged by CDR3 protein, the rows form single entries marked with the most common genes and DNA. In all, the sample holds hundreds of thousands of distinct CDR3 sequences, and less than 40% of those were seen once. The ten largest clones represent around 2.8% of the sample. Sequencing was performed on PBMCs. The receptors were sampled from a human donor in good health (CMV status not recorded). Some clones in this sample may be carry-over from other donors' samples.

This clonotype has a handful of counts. The CDR3 is CASSDTGYGYTF. The CDR3 bases are TGTGCCAGCAGTGACACTGGCTATGGCTACACCTTC. This rearrangement joins TRBV28 to TRBJ1-2; no definite D call. Germline V lookup: CDR1 MDHEN, CDR2 SYDVKM. The CDR3 loop spans 12 amino acids. Trimming cost V 5 bases and J 4 bases, with 8 bases left between them.

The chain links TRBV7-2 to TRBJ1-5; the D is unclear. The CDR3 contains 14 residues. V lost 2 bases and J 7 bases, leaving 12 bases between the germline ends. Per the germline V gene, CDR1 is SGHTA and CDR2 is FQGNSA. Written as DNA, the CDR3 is TGTGCCAGCAGCTTAAATGAGCTGATGCAGCCCCAGCATTTT. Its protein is CASSLNELMQPQHF.